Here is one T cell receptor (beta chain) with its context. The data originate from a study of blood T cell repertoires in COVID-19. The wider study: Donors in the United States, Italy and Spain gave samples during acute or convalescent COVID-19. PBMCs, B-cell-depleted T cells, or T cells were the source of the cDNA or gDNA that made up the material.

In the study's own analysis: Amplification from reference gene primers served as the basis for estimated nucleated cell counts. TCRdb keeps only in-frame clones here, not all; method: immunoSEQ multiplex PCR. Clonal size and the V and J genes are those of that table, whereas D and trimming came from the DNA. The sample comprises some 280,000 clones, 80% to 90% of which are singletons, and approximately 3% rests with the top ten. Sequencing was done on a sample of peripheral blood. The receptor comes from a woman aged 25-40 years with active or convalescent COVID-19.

Here the CDR3 DNA reads TGTGCCAGCAGTTTCGACTTTAACACCGGGGAGCTGTTTTTT. It specifies CASSFDFNTGELFF. The chain couples TRBV6-5 to TRBJ2-2; unclear D gene. The V end lost 4 bases, the J end lost 2 bases, and 8 bases lay between the germline ends. Per germline, CDR1 MNHEY and CDR2 SVGAGI. CDR3 length: 14 residues.